This TCR beta chain originates from a study of control samples from healthy donors and cancer patients. Germline V gene sequence: CDR1 SGHTS, CDR2 YDEGEE. The CDR3 contains 16 residues. The V gene end was trimmed by 4 bases and the J gene end by 3 bases; junction bases not matched to a gene: 8. Generated by immunoSEQ multiplex PCR, the TCRdb table keeps only in-frame clones and is missing some. The table includes tens of thousands of clones, roughly 90% detected once. The sequence derives from a man aged 35 to 55 with colorectal cancer. The chain joins TRBV5-8 to TRBJ1-5, with 9 nucleotides matching TRBD1. Material: PBMCs. The CDR3 spells CASSPSGTGINQPQHF. CDR3 nucleotide sequence: TGTGCCAGCAGCCCGTCGGGGACAGGGATCAATCAGCCCCAGCATTTT. The whole variable domain, filled in from reference TRBV5-8 and TRBJ1-5, reads EAGVTQSPTHLIKTRGQQATLRCSPISGHTSVYWYQQALGLGLQFLLWYDEGEERNRGNFPPRFSGRQFPNYSSELNVNALELEDSALYLCASSPSGTGINQPQHFGDGTRLSIL.